These 24 T cell receptor beta chains came from one sample sequenced in a study of CD8 T cells in ankylosing spondylitis. Study observations and caveats: Roughly eight highly homologous variants made up a TCR beta motif that seemed to typify ankylosing spondylitis blood.

Antigens for these TCRs are unknown. In TCRdb, the 5' RACE reads were re-called with MiXCR into one record per CDR3 protein. The profile shows around 490,000 distinct CDR3 sequences, 5.3% of them singletons. What was sequenced was blood, either unsorted or a sorted T cell fraction (not recorded which). All receptors come from a male donor with ankylosing spondylitis.

This clonotype appeared many times. This rearrangement joins TRBV10-3 to TRBJ2-3; possible D gene TRBD2, 6 bases. Deletions cut 8 bases from V and 6 bases from J, with 9 bases between. The CDR3 runs 11 residues. Germline lookup yields CDR1 ENHRY and CDR2 SYGVKD. This CDR3 is CAILALDTQYF. The DNA of the CDR3 is TGTGCCATCCTAGCGTTGGATACGCAGTATTTT.

Ten or more counts support this clonotype. The chain recombines TRBV28 with TRBJ1-2; 8 bases match TRBD1. J gave up 5 bases and V 9 bases, and 8 bases lay outside the gene matches. There are 13 residues in the CDR3. Germline CDR1 MDHEN, CDR2 SYDVKM. CDR3 in DNA: TGTGCCAGTCAGACAGGGGTAAGATATGGCTACACCTTC. Its protein is CASQTGVRYGYTF.

This clonotype was seen at least ten times. The gene calls are TRBV5-1 and TRBJ2-3; TRBD2 is a possible D gene (10 bases). In germline, CDR1 is SGHRS, CDR2 YFSETQ. The CDR3 consists of 18 residues. V shed 1 base and J shed 3 bases, with 21 bases lying between them. CDR3 sequence: CASSLTSGTGYRTDTQYF. The CDR3 nucleotides are TGCGCCAGCAGCTTGACTAGCGGGACAGGGTATAGGACAGATACGCAGTATTTT.

This clonotype was seen ten or more times. The chain uses TRBV15 and TRBJ1-3; D is perhaps TRBD1 (5 bases). The V gene's germline CDR1 is LNHNV and CDR2 YYDKDF (reference sequence). V gave up 3 bases and J gave up 11 bases, with 14 bases separating them. The CDR3 consists of 13 residues. This CDR3 is CATSSLQVSAIYF. The DNA for the CDR3 is TGTGCCACCAGCAGCTTACAGGTTTCCGCCATATATTTT.

This clonotype has just a few counts. V gene TRBV27 combines with J gene TRBJ1-5; D is undetermined. Deletions cut 1 base from V and 2 bases from J, with 9 bases between. The CDR3 has 15 amino acids. Germline loops: CDR1 MNHEY, CDR2 SMNVEV (reference sequence). Here the CDR3 reads CASSLFPPGNQPQHF. The CDR3 coding sequence is TGTGCCAGCAGTTTATTCCCACCCGGCAATCAGCCCCAGCATTTT.

This chain uses TRBV5-1 with TRBJ2-3, with TRBD2 matching 12 bases. Trimming took 0 bases from V and 3 from J; bases not matched to a gene: 8. The CDR3 totals 18 residues. Germline lookup yields CDR1 SGHRS and CDR2 YFSETQ. Written as DNA, the CDR3 is TGCGCCAGCAGCTTGGAACTAGCGGGAGGTGGTAATACAGATACGCAGTATTTT. This translates into CASSLELAGGGNTDTQYF.

This clonotype has ten or more counts. The V and J genes are TRBV5-1 and TRBJ1-5; D may be TRBD1 (5 bases). Germline V gene sequence: CDR1 SGHRS, CDR2 YFSETQ. With 4 bases removed from V and 0 bases from J, the gap between germline ends came to 14 bases. The CDR3 sequence is 16 residues long. CDR3 sequence: CASSPEGPFSNQPQHF. The DNA for the CDR3 is TGCGCCAGCAGCCCGGAGGGGCCATTTAGCAATCAGCCCCAGCATTTT.

Many counts were recorded for this clonotype. V usage is TRBV5-1 and J usage is TRBJ1-2; 8 nucleotides line up with TRBD1. The CDR3 has 14 amino acids. Germline V gene data show CDR1 as SGHRS and CDR2 as YFSETQ. V was clipped by 3 bases and J by 6 bases; unmatched bases: 7. The CDR3 nucleotides read TGCGCCAGCAGCTCTGGACAGGGAAGAAATGGCTACACCTTC. Encoded protein: CASSSGQGRNGYTF. Complete variable domain (other parts from reference TRBV5-1 and TRBJ1-2): KAGVTQTPRYLIKTRGQQVTLSCSPISGHRSVSWYQQTPGQGLQFLFEYFSETQRNKGNFPGRFSGRQFSNSRSEMNVSTLELGDSALYLCASSSGQGRNGYTFGSGTRLTVV.

Concerning this clonotype itself: At one boundary the junction diverges from the germline segment, which might be a read error. The chain carries TRBV7-7 and TRBJ2-1; no reliable D call. The germline gives CDR1 SSHAT, CDR2 FNYEAQ (reference sequence). The length of the CDR3 is 15 residues. The chain's CDR3 is CASSLEPASYNEQFF. The DNA of the CDR3 is TGTGCTAGCAGCTTAGAACCAGCGTCCTACAATGAGCAGTTCTTC.

This clonotype was detected only a few times. The CDR3 nucleotides are TGTGCCAGCGCGGCTAGCGGGATCGGGGAGCTGTTTTTT. The encoded protein is CASAASGIGELFF. This chain links TRBV6-2 or TRBV6-3 with TRBJ2-2; TRBD2 aligns across 9 bases. Trimming at V came to 8 bases and at J to 7 bases, leaving 5 bases not matched to a gene. This CDR3 has 13 amino acids. Germline V gives CDR1 MNHEY, CDR2 SVGEGT.

This clonotype was recorded at least ten times. The chain recombines TRBV5-1 with TRBJ2-3; tentative D call: TRBD2 (6 bases). Germline V gene data show CDR1 as SGHRS and CDR2 as YFSETQ. The CDR3 loop spans 15 amino acids. V was shortened by 4 bases and J by 0 bases, with 12 bases between the two germline ends. In nucleotides, the CDR3 is TGCGCCAGCAGCGCCGGGACTTCAAGCACAGATACGCAGTATTTT. Protein sequence: CASSAGTSSTDTQYF. Complete variable domain (other parts from reference TRBV5-1 and TRBJ2-3): KAGVTQTPRYLIKTRGQQVTLSCSPISGHRSVSWYQQTPGQGLQFLFEYFSETQRNKGNFPGRFSGRQFSNSRSEMNVSTLELGDSALYLCASSAGTSSTDTQYFGPGTRLTVL.

This clonotype was observed many times. V and J are TRBV4-3 and TRBJ2-3; D is unclear. Germline V gene lookup returns CDR1 LGHNA and CDR2 YSLEER. With 1 base removed from V and 4 bases from J, the gap between germline ends came to 12 bases. The CDR3 has 15 residues. CDR3: CASSQAGVSADTQYF. Written as DNA, the CDR3 is TGCGCCAGCAGCCAAGCCGGCGTCAGCGCAGATACGCAGTATTTT.

This clonotype was found many times. This chain links TRBV27 with TRBJ1-5; D perhaps matches TRBD1 (5 bases). The CDR3 consists of 15 residues. Germline V gene data show CDR1 as MNHEY and CDR2 as SMNVEV (reference sequence). Trimming left V 6 bases short and J 4 bases short, with 16 bases between. The CDR3 region has the DNA TGTGCCAGCAGCCCAGCCGGGACCCTAAATCAGCCCCAGCATTTT. Translated: CASSPAGTLNQPQHF.

This clonotype was detected many times. This chain connects TRBV6-2 or TRBV6-3 to TRBJ2-3; 9 bases fit TRBD1. The junction had 5 bases not matched to a gene; V was cut back by 6 bases and J by 1 base. Looked up from germline, CDR1 is MNHEY and CDR2 is SVGEGT. This CDR3 contains 15 residues. The CDR3 DNA reads as TGTGCCAGCAGGCGACAGGGGGAACGCACAGATACGCAGTATTTT. Residues: CASRRQGERTDTQYF.

The chain recombines TRBV7-9 with TRBJ1-2; D is perhaps TRBD1 (5 bases). The ends were cut back, 5 bases at V and 7 bases at J, with 14 bases in the middle. The V gene's germline CDR1 is SEHNR and CDR2 FQNEAQ (reference sequence). The CDR3 sequence is 13 residues long. The CDR3 sequence is CASSPRQRGGYTF. In DNA form, the CDR3 reads TGTGCCAGCAGCCCCCGGCAGAGGGGTGGCTACACCTTC.

The sample holds many counts of this clonotype. The chain recombines TRBV7-2 with TRBJ1-1; D may be TRBD1 (5 bases). Germline CDR1 reads SGHTA; CDR2 reads FQGNSA. Trimming removed 7 bases from V and 8 bases from J, with 17 bases in between. The CDR3 is 13 residues long. The CDR3 coding sequence is TGTGCCAGCACTCCAGGCGGGGCTGCGGAAGCTTTCTTT. This sequence encodes CASTPGGAAEAFF.

This clonotype was observed many times. The chain combines TRBV6-2 or TRBV6-3 with TRBJ2-3; D uncertain. Trimming removed 2 bases from V and 0 bases from J, with 6 bases in between. Germline V gives CDR1 MNHEY, CDR2 SVGEGT. The CDR3 consists of 14 residues. CDR3 in amino acids: CASSYRLSTDTQYF. CDR3 coding DNA: TGTGCCAGCAGTTACCGTCTTAGCACAGATACGCAGTATTTT.

This clonotype was recorded many times. The rearrangement links TRBV25-1 to TRBJ2-2; no definite D call. The CDR3 is made up of 12 amino acids. The V and J ends lost 6 bases and 5 bases respectively, with 7 bases between them. Germline values: CDR1 MGHDK, CDR2 SYGVNS. The CDR3 spells CASRDTTGELFF. CDR3 coding DNA: TGTGCCAGCAGAGACACAACCGGGGAGCTGTTTTTT.

This clonotype was observed many times. The chain employs TRBV4-3 and TRBJ1-5; TRBD1 might be the D (5 bases). Germline CDR1 and CDR2: LGHNA and YSLEER. This CDR3 is 15 amino acids long. Trimming took 0 bases from V and 7 from J, leaving 13 bases between them. The CDR3 sequence is CASSQDGHTGQPQHF. The CDR3 nucleotides are TGCGCCAGCAGCCAAGATGGACATACTGGCCAGCCCCAGCATTTT.

This clonotype was picked up many times. J is TRBJ1-1 and V is TRBV5-1, with 10 bases lining up with TRBD1. CDR3 length: 14 amino acids. Germline lookup yields CDR1 SGHRS and CDR2 YFSETQ. V shed 4 bases, J shed 5 bases, and the junction held 5 bases outside the gene matches. In nucleotides, the CDR3 is TGCGCCAGCAGCCTGGGGACAGGGGAAACTGAAGCTTTCTTT. Translation: CASSLGTGETEAFF.

This clonotype has ten or more counts. The CDR3 loop reads CSAGTSIMDTQYF. CDR3 nucleotides: TGCAGTGCCGGGACTAGCATTATGGATACGCAGTATTTT. V gene TRBV20-1 combines with J gene TRBJ2-3, with 9 positions matching TRBD2. Germline V CDR1 and CDR2: DFQATT, SNEGSKA (reference sequence). The CDR3 consists of 13 residues. V gave up 6 bases and J gave up 6 bases; unmatched junction bases: 7.

In this sample, this clonotype turned up many times. The chain has TRBV27 and TRBJ1-2, with no clear D. CDR3 size: 9 residues. Germline V gene sequence: CDR1 MNHEY, CDR2 SMNVEV (reference sequence). The DNA for the CDR3 is TGTGAAAGAGGGTATGGCTACACCTTC. Translated, it gives CERGYGYTF.

This clonotype appeared many times. This chain connects TRBV28 to TRBJ1-5, with D possibly matching TRBD1 (6 bases). Looked up from germline, CDR1 is MDHEN and CDR2 is SYDVKM. CDR3 size: 16 residues. V was shortened by 3 bases and J by 0 bases, with 12 bases between the two germline ends. For the CDR3, the DNA is TGTGCCAGCAGTTTTCCCGGGACACTTAGCAATCAGCCCCAGCATTTT. Translated, it gives CASSFPGTLSNQPQHF.

The chain recombines TRBV28 with TRBJ2-1; 12 bases are a match to TRBD2. This CDR3 contains 17 residues. Per germline, CDR1 MDHEN and CDR2 SYDVKM. V trimming: 2 bases; J trimming: 7 bases; junction bases outside the gene matches: 9. CDR3 residues: CASSLLAGGGPGNEQFF. The CDR3 DNA reads as TGTGCCAGCAGTTTACTAGCGGGAGGGGGCCCGGGGAATGAGCAGTTCTTC.